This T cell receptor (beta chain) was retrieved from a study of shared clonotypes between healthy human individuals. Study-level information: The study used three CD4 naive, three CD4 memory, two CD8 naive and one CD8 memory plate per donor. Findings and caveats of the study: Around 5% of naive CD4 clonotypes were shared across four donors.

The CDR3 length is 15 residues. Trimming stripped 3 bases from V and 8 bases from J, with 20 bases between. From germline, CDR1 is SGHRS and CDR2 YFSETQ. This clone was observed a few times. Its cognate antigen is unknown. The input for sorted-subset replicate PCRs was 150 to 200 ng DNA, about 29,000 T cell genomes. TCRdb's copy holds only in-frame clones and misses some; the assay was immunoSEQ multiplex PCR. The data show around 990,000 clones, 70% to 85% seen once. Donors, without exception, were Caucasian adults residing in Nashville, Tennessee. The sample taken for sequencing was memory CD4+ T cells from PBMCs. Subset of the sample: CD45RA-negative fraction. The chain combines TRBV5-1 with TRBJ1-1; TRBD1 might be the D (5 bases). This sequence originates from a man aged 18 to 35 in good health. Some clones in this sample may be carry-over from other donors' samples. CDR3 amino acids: CASSSDNLRRGEAFF. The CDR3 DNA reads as TGCGCCAGCAGCTCCGACAATCTGAGGCGGGGCGAAGCTTTCTTT.